The rows below give T cell receptor beta chains drawn from one sample of a study of radiotherapy plus CTLA-4 blockade in lung cancer. Assay used: immunoSEQ multiplex PCR; TCRdb lists only in-frame clones, some missing. The table includes about 31,000 clones, around 80% detected once. The specimen was peripheral blood, collected from a patient treated with radiotherapy plus ipilimumab. Every receptor here comes from a human donor with non-small cell lung cancer who had stable disease on radiotherapy plus ipilimumab. Each CDR3 is given without its conserved first and last residue. The D gene is left open where the match is weak.

j_call d_call v_call cdr3_aa
TRBJ2-1 - TRBV14 ASSPRRGEQF
TRBJ2-3 - TRBV5-4 ASSPMTGDYTQY
TRBJ1-2 - TRBV9 ASSVDGAGVYGYT
TRBJ1-5 TRBD1 TRBV30 AWSVRGGTGSIQPQH
TRBJ2-7 TRBD1 TRBV19 ASSRGTGGSYEQY
TRBJ1-4 - TRBV29-1 SVRGDGGEKLF
TRBJ1-6 TRBD1 TRBV9 ASSVEFGQGAGSPLH
TRBJ2-2 - TRBV18 ASFNRANTGELF
TRBJ2-3 TRBD2 TRBV7-6 ASSLPPSGGAKDTQY
TRBJ1-1 - TRBV6-5 ASSPNGGTEAF
TRBJ1-2 - TRBV2 ASSDRGNYGYT
TRBJ1-6 - TRBV28 ASSPARVVSPLH
TRBJ1-1 TRBD1 TRBV6-5 ASSRRRDRDAEAF
TRBJ1-2 - TRBV27 ASGPRGYSYGYT
TRBJ2-5 - TRBV6-1 ASSELTLEVETQY
TRBJ1-1 TRBD1 TRBV7-8 ASSLGPDRVAF
TRBJ1-2 - TRBV28 ASKQGGGNYGYT
TRBJ1-1 - TRBV5-1 ASSVEDGGITEAF
TRBJ1-2 - TRBV4-3 ASSQDPTAVGYGYT
TRBJ1-5 - TRBV4-1 ASSQEVGGVGNNQPQH
TRBJ2-3 - TRBV11-3 ASSVGGPTDTQY
TRBJ1-1 - TRBV4-2 ASSQGQGGTEAF
TRBJ2-7 - TRBV19 ASSQRDIYEQY
TRBJ1-5 TRBD1 TRBV7-7 ASSYPTGVSNQPQH
TRBJ2-7 - TRBV5-5 ASSLGFGQTYEQY
TRBJ1-1 - TRBV14 ASSQVFGGTEAF
TRBJ1-4 - TRBV27 ASRREKLF
TRBJ1-4 - TRBV4-3 ASSQGQGGEKLF
TRBJ1-1 - TRBV29-1 SVSSLQAAF
TRBJ2-3 TRBD2 TRBV4-1 ASSQVAGGAGTDTQY
TRBJ2-6 - TRBV28 ASSFDRAASGANVLT
TRBJ1-4 - TRBV6-5 ASKGRETMNEKLF
TRBJ1-3 TRBD1 TRBV4-3 ASSQDSQGVAGNTIY
TRBJ1-2 TRBD1 TRBV7-2 ASSLVGTGSYGYT
TRBJ1-1 TRBD1 TRBV5-1 ASSVVGGPTEAF
TRBJ1-2 - TRBV6-5 ASSYLANYGYT
TRBJ1-3 - TRBV7-9 ASSYSSTVSSGNTIY
TRBJ2-1 TRBD2 TRBV18 ASSPPGTSDYNEQF
TRBJ1-2 TRBD1 TRBV5-4 ASSLGTGVRDGYT
TRBJ2-2 - TRBV5-8 ASSLFPNTGELF
TRBJ1-2 TRBD1 TRBV5-1 ASSSGTGNNYGYT
TRBJ1-1 TRBD1 TRBV5-5 ASSLRTGRSTEAF
TRBJ2-5 - TRBV15 ATSRVKKGRLQETQY
TRBJ2-1 TRBD2 TRBV7-2 ASSLRGLATNEQF
TRBJ1-1 TRBD1 TRBV18 ASSRDSGNTEAF
TRBJ2-3 - TRBV11-2 ASSLDGLTDTQY
TRBJ1-6 - TRBV7-2 ASWDGYSPLH
TRBJ1-1 - TRBV6-6 ASREQGGDTEAF